The 20 T cell receptor beta chains in this list originate from one sample, sequenced in a study of Ad26.COV2.S vaccination and SARS-CoV-2 variants (dated by TCRdb to about 2021). Sample treatment or condition, as interpreted from the label and publication: around 19 received Ad26.COV2.S at low or high dose, single or two shots; 5 received placebo; per-sample allocation not given. For vaccine and placebo recipients, the sequenced repertoires came from samples collected on day 63 after the first injection. Libraries were built with the immunoSEQ multiplex PCR assay. TCRdb stores this immuneACCESS table with in-frame sequences only. Part of the clones is absent; in the studies checked, under half of the shortfall reflects unresolved V genes, and no reason is known for the rest. Recorded for this sample are 510,000 or so clones; around nine tenths of them occurred a single time. The ten largest clones capture around 13% of the sample.

The material was peripheral blood, obtained in a trial of Ad26.COV2.S vaccine versus placebo. The source is a person between 18 and 65 years old who received the Ad26.COV2.S COVID-19 vaccine or a placebo.

The chain joins TRBV28 to TRBJ1-5; D is unresolved. The V end lost 5 bases, the J end lost 7 bases, and 18 bases lay between the germline ends. Germline CDR1 MDHEN, CDR2 SYDVKM. The CDR3 runs to 15 residues. Written as DNA, the CDR3 is TGTGCCAGCAGTACAGAAGGCCACTTCGGGCAGCCCCAGCATTTT. Translation gives CASSTEGHFGQPQHF.

The chain joins TRBV4-3 to TRBJ2-6; D is ambiguous. V lost 0 bases and J 0 bases, leaving 6 bases between the germline ends. This CDR3 has 16 amino acids. From germline, CDR1 is LGHNA and CDR2 YSLEER. CDR3 region: CASSQDPASGANVLTF. The CDR3 DNA is TGCGCCAGCAGCCAAGATCCTGCCTCTGGGGCCAACGTCCTGACTTTC.

The rearrangement uses TRBV11-2 and TRBJ2-1; D uncertain. The germline V gene has CDR1 SGHAT and CDR2 FQNNGV. There are 12 residues in the CDR3. The V and J ends lost 5 bases and 7 bases respectively, with 9 bases between them. CDR3 region: CASSRMTNEQFF. The CDR3 bases are TGTGCCAGCAGCCGTATGACTAATGAGCAGTTCTTC.

This chain connects TRBV6-4 to TRBJ1-4, with TRBD1 matching 8 bases. With V trimmed by 8 bases and J by 0 bases, 5 bases remained unmatched. This CDR3 region has 15 residues. From germline, CDR1 is MRHNA and CDR2 SNTAGT. This chain's CDR3 is CASGSQGATNEKLFF. CDR3 coding DNA: TGTGCCAGCGGATCACAGGGGGCAACTAATGAAAAACTGTTTTTT.

The V gene is TRBV6-1, the J gene TRBJ2-2; either TRBD1 or TRBD2 may fit D (5 bases each). The CDR3 contains 16 residues. CDR1 MNHNS and CDR2 SASEGT come from the germline V gene. Trimming shortened V by 3 bases and J by 2 bases, and 13 bases separated the two germline ends. The CDR3 reads CASSDGTGFNTGELFF. Here the CDR3 DNA reads TGTGCCAGCAGTGACGGGACGGGATTCAACACCGGGGAGCTGTTTTTT.

The V and J genes are TRBV6-5 and TRBJ1-6, with 7 nucleotides matching TRBD1. The junction had 10 bases not matched to a gene; V was cut back by 7 bases and J by 10 bases. Germline-derived CDR1 and CDR2 are MNHEY and SVGAGI. This CDR3 is built from 14 residues. The CDR3 protein is CASTYRGRRSPLHF. DNA of the CDR3: TGTGCCAGCACCTACAGGGGCCGAAGGTCACCCCTCCACTTT.

The chain carries TRBV30 and TRBJ1-4, with TRBD1 matching 8 bases. V was pared by 0 bases and J by 6 bases, with 6 bases of the junction left unmatched. Germline values: CDR1 GTSNPN, CDR2 SVGIG (reference sequence). The CDR3 contains 15 residues. The CDR3 is CAWSVATGGYEKLFF. The CDR3 DNA is TGTGCCTGGAGTGTCGCCACAGGGGGTTATGAAAAACTGTTTTTT.

V gene TRBV28 combines with J gene TRBJ1-2; D unclear. Per germline, CDR1 MDHEN and CDR2 SYDVKM. The CDR3 is 14 amino acids. V lost 3 bases, J lost 0 bases, and 8 bases lay in between. CDR3 loop: CASSLRVPNYGYTF. The CDR3 DNA sequence: TGTGCCAGCAGTTTGAGGGTTCCTAACTATGGCTACACCTTC.

The chain couples TRBV2 to TRBJ2-1; D not certain. V was clipped by 4 bases and J by 3 bases, with 4 bases between them. There are 12 residues in the CDR3. From germline, CDR1 is SNHLY and CDR2 FYNNEI. CDR3 nucleotides: TGTGCCAGCAGTGCCGACTACAATGAGCAGTTCTTC. Residues: CASSADYNEQFF.

V is TRBV6-5 and J is TRBJ1-2, with 7 bases matching TRBD1. Germline CDR1 and CDR2: MNHEY and SVGAGI. J was trimmed by 8 bases and V by 7 bases; bases with no gene match: 10. The CDR3 runs 13 residues. CDR3 DNA sequence: TGTGCCAGCACCCAAGGGGGCTTCGGGGGCTACACCTTC. It encodes CASTQGGFGGYTF.

Written as DNA, the CDR3 is TGTGCCAGCAGTCTCAAACAGGGGGGGGAGCAGTACTTC. As protein: CASSLKQGGEQYF. V gene TRBV27 combines with J gene TRBJ2-7; possibly TRBD1 for D (8 bases). Trimming removed 5 bases at V and 7 bases at J, with 15 bases between. CDR1 and CDR2 (germline): MNHEY, SMNVEV (reference sequence). CDR3 length equals 13 residues.

The rearrangement joins TRBV19 to TRBJ1-2; the D gene is possibly TRBD1 (6 bases). V gave up 5 bases and J gave up 7 bases, with 11 bases separating them. Germline CDR1 LNHDA, CDR2 SQIVND (reference sequence). This CDR3 contains 12 residues. CDR3 residues: CASSATGFGYTF. CDR3 coding DNA: TGTGCCAGTAGTGCCACAGGGTTTGGCTACACCTTC.

The V gene is TRBV7-9, the J gene TRBJ2-1; no clear D gene. V lost 4 bases to trimming and J lost 9 bases, with 13 bases between them. CDR1 is SEHNR and CDR2 is FQNEAQ in the germline V gene (reference sequence). The CDR3 spans 13 residues. The CDR3 DNA is TGTGCCAGCAGCTGGACGGGTGGCGCTGAGCAGTTCTTC. Translated, it gives CASSWTGGAEQFF.

This chain uses TRBV6-2 or TRBV6-3 with TRBJ2-1, with 7 bases fitting TRBD1. V lost 2 bases, J lost 4 bases, and 8 bases stayed unmatched. Germline CDR1 MNHEY, CDR2 SVGEGT. The CDR3 totals 16 residues. The CDR3 protein is CASSYVRDRAYNEQFF. The CDR3, as DNA: TGTGCCAGCAGTTACGTCCGGGACAGAGCATACAATGAGCAGTTCTTC.

J is TRBJ2-6 and V is TRBV19, with TRBD1 identical over 8 bases. Losses at the gene ends were 6 bases for V and 2 bases for J; bases not matched to a gene: 3. Germline values: CDR1 LNHDA, CDR2 SQIVND (reference sequence). The CDR3 contains 15 residues. CDR3 region: CASSPRGPGANVLTF. CDR3 sequence (DNA): TGTGCCAGTAGCCCCAGGGGGCCTGGGGCCAACGTCCTGACTTTC.

The chain employs TRBV30 and TRBJ1-1; TRBD1 agrees at 8 bases. V was pared by 4 bases and J by 2 bases, with 6 bases of the junction left unmatched. The CDR3 extends over 14 amino acids. Germline values: CDR1 GTSNPN, CDR2 SVGIG (reference sequence). CDR3 nucleotides: TGTGCCTGGAATCGAGGACAGGGAAACACTGAAGCTTTCTTT. Its translation: CAWNRGQGNTEAFF. Variable domain in full (rest from reference TRBV30 and TRBJ1-1): SQTIHQWPATLVQPVGSPLSLECTVEGTSNPNLYWYRQAAGRGLQLLFYSVGIGQISSEVPQNLSASRPQDRQFILSSKKLLLSDSGFYLCAWNRGQGNTEAFFGQGTRLTVV.

This sequence joins TRBV11-3 and TRBJ2-1, with TRBD2 as a possible D gene (7 bases). The CDR3 runs to 15 residues. In germline, CDR1 is SGHNT, CDR2 YENEEA. The V end was cut by 6 bases, the J end by 6 bases, with 18 bases between. CDR3: CASSGKGGLGNEQFF. The DNA for the CDR3 is TGTGCCAGCAGTGGCAAGGGGGGGCTTGGCAATGAGCAGTTCTTC.

This chain links TRBV3-1 (or the pseudogene TRBV3-2) with TRBJ2-1; 8 nucleotides agree with TRBD2. Germline values: CDR1 LGHDT, CDR2 YNNKEL (reference sequence). V lost 1 base and J lost 6; bases outside the gene matches: 2. CDR3 length: 14 residues. CDR3 nucleotide sequence: TGTGCCAGCAGCCAAGGGCGGGAGGTCAATGAGCAGTTCTTC. This gives the protein CASSQGREVNEQFF.

This clone was observed a single time. The chain is built from TRBV6-1 and TRBJ1-5; D unresolved. The V end was cut by 2 bases, the J end by 4 bases, with 9 bases between. CDR1 is MNHNS, CDR2 SASEGT, per germline. The CDR3 contains 14 residues. CDR3 residues: CASSEMWQNQPQHF. Written as DNA, the CDR3 is TGTGCCAGCAGTGAAATGTGGCAGAATCAGCCCCAGCATTTT.

The table lists this clone with a count of one. The chain has TRBV29-1 and TRBJ2-7, with TRBD2 as a possible D gene (6 bases). CDR1 is SQVTM, CDR2 ANQGSEA, per germline. The CDR3 loop spans 12 amino acids. V shed 5 bases and J shed 1 base, with 9 bases lying between them. This chain's CDR3 is CSVTEGSYEQYF. Here the CDR3 DNA reads TGCAGCGTTACGGAGGGGTCCTACGAGCAGTACTTC.